The text below deals with one T cell receptor beta chain. Its antigen is not known. The PCR made use of 60 Vbeta and 13 Jbeta primers. The method was immunoSEQ multiplex PCR; TCRdb's version includes in-frame clones alone and lacks a portion of them. The sample has about 270,000 clones, around 66% seen once. This entry is derived from a study of cytomegalovirus exposure and HLA in healthy donors. Whole-study results and caveats: The presence/absence work took it that sequencing depth was about the same across donors. Analyzed later, association rates of TCRs varied across HLA loci, with DRB1 most and HLA-C fewest. In a later analysis, a genetic analysis reported fewer productive-TCR N-insertions in an Asian-associated ancestry cluster than the cohort average.

The CDR3 is made up of 17 amino acids. Germline V CDR1 and CDR2: SGHDT, YYEEEE. V shed 0 bases, J shed 2 bases, and the junction held 4 bases outside the gene matches. This clonotype was obtained from a female donor in good health and CMV-seronegative. The chain employs TRBV5-6 and TRBJ2-1; the match to TRBD2 covers 11 bases. Sequences were obtained from PBMCs. The CDR3 here is CASSLGVAGGPYNEQFF. CDR3 DNA: TGTGCCAGCAGCTTGGGGGTAGCGGGAGGGCCCTACAATGAGCAGTTCTTC.